The clone carrying this T cell receptor beta chain turned up a few times. The data were taken from a study of blood T cell repertoires in COVID-19. About the study: From T cells, B-cell-depleted T cells, or PBMCs came the material, which was cDNA or gDNA.

As processed by the authors: From reference gene primer amplification, estimates of nucleated cell counts were derived. The repertoire was sequenced with immunoSEQ multiplex PCR; TCRdb's copy has only in-frame clones and lacks some. The V and J calls and clone size are taken from that table; D and trimming were inferred from the DNA. The sample records about 98,000 clones, about four fifths being singletons. The sequence was collected from a man between 65 and 85 years old with acute or convalescent COVID-19. The sample consisted of peripheral blood.

The CDR3, as DNA: TGTGCCAGCAGCAACCTCGGTCGGAACACCGGGGAGCTGTTTTTT. As protein: CASSNLGRNTGELFF. The J gene is TRBJ2-2, the V gene TRBV7-2; the D is unclear. Trimming removed 5 bases from V and 1 base from J, with 11 bases in between. CDR1 and CDR2 (germline): SGHTA, FQGNSA. The CDR3 runs to 15 residues.